This TCR beta chain was sequenced in a study of shared clonotypes between healthy human individuals. The overall study: The people who gave samples were a couple of women and a few men aged 18 to 49. The study used three CD4 naive, three CD4 memory, two CD8 naive and one CD8 memory plate per donor. Notes on the study in general: Sampling involved blood alone; tissue repertoires likely differ. A reduction in generation probabilities was seen for non-shared clonotypes relative to those shared by all four donors.

From germline, CDR1 is SGHDT and CDR2 YYEEEE. With 1 base removed from V and 3 bases from J, the gap between germline ends came to 20 bases. This CDR3 region has 17 residues. Clones were sequenced by immunoSEQ multiplex PCR, and TCRdb holds only the in-frame ones, with some missing. Of under 2.5 million clones listed, less than 95% are singletons. On this clone: Its target is unknown.

The clonotype originates from a man aged 18-30 years in good health. Some clones in this sample may be carry-over from other donors' samples. The sequenced material came from naive CD4+ T cells from PBMCs. The subset: CD45RA+ positively selected. The chain joins TRBV5-6 to TRBJ2-7; D is possibly TRBD1 (5 bases). CDR3 region: CASSLPLSGDGHYEQYF. CDR3 nucleotides: TGTGCCAGCAGCTTGCCACTCTCCGGAGACGGACACTACGAGCAGTACTTC. The complete variable domain, with remaining parts taken from reference TRBV5-6 and TRBJ2-7, reads DAGVTQSPTHLIKTRGQQVTLRCSPKSGHDTVSWYQQALGQGPQFIFQYYEEEERQRGNFPDRFSGHQFPNYSSELNVNALLLGDSALYLCASSLPLSGDGHYEQYFGPGTRLTVT.